Detailed here is one T cell receptor beta chain. Trimming took off 2 bases at V and 2 bases at J, with 9 bases between the two ends. Germline lookup yields CDR1 MDHEN and CDR2 SYDVKM. CDR3 size: 14 residues. This sample is part of a study of blood T cell repertoires in COVID-19. Study details: Samples came from the United States, Italy and Spain, spanning acute and convalescent COVID-19. T cells, B-cell-depleted T cells, or PBMCs supplied cDNA or gDNA.

Clones were sequenced by immunoSEQ multiplex PCR, and TCRdb holds only the in-frame ones, with some missing. The data hold 190,000 or so clones, with about 85% observed a single time. This chain joins TRBV28 and TRBJ2-5; D might be TRBD1 (6 bases). Sequenced sample: peripheral blood. The source is a woman aged 25 to 45 with active or convalescent COVID-19. CDR3 nucleotide sequence: TGTGCCAGCAGTTTAACAGGGAGACAAGAGACCCAGTACTTC. Protein sequence: CASSLTGRQETQYF.